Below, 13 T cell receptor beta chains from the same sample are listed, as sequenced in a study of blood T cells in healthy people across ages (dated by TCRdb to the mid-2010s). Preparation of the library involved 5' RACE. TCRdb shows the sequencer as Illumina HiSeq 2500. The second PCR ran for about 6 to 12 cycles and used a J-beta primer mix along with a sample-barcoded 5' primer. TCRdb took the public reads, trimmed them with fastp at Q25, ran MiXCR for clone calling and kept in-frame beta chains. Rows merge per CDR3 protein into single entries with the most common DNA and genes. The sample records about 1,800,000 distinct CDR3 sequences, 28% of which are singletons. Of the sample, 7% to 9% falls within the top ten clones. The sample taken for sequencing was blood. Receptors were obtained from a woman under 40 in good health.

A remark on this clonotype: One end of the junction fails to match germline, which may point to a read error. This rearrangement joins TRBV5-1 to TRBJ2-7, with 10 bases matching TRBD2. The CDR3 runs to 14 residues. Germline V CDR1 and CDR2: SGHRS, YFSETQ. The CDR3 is CAGSSSSGGYEQYF. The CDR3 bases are TGCGCCGGCAGCTCTTCTAGCGGGGGCTACGAGCAGTACTTC.

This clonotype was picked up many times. The CDR3 coding sequence is TGTGCCAGCAGTCCCCGGTTTGACTCCTACGAGCAGTACTTC. It specifies CASSPRFDSYEQYF. The chain couples TRBV7-6 to TRBJ2-7; D ambiguous. Germline V gene lookup returns CDR1 SGHVS and CDR2 FNYEAQ. CDR3 length equals 14 residues. V dropped 6 bases and J dropped 0 bases, with 12 bases sitting between them.

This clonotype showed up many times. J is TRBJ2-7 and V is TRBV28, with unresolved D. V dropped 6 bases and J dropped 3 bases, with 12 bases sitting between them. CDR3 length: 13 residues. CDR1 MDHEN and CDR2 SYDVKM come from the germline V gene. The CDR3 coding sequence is TGTGCCAGCAGGTCGGCAGATCTCTACGAGCAGTACTTC. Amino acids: CASRSADLYEQYF.

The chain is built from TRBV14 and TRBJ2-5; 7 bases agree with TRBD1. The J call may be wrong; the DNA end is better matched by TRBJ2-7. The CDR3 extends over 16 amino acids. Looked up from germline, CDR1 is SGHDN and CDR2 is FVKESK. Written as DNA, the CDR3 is TGTGCCAGCAGCCACCTATCGACAGGGAGCATCCACGAGCAGTACTTC. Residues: CASSHLSTGSIHEQYF.

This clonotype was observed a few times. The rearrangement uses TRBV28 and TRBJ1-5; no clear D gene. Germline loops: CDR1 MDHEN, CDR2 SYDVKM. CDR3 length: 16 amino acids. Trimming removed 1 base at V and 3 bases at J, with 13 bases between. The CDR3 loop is CASSLYPGRSNQPQHF. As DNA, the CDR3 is TGTGCCAGCAGTTTATATCCAGGTCGGTCCAATCAGCCCCAGCATTTT.

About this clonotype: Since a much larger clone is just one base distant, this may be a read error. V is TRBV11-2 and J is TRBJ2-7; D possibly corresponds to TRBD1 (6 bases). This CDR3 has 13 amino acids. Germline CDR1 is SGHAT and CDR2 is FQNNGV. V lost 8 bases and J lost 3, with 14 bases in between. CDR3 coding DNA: TGTGCCAGCCAACTGACAGGAATCTACGAGCAGTACTTC. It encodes CASQLTGIYEQYF. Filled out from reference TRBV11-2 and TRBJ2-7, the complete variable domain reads EAGVAQSPRYKIIEKRQSVAFWCNPISGHATLYWYQQILGQGPKLLIQFQNNGVVDDSQLPKDRFSAERLKGVDSTLKIQPAKLEDSAVYLCASQLTGIYEQYFGPGTRLTVT.

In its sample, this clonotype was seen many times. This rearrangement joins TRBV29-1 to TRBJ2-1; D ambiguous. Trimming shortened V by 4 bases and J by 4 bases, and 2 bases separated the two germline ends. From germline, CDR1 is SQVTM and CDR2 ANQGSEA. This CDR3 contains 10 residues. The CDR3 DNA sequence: TGCAGCGTTGGGTACAATGAGCAGTTCTTC. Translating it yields CSVGYNEQFF.

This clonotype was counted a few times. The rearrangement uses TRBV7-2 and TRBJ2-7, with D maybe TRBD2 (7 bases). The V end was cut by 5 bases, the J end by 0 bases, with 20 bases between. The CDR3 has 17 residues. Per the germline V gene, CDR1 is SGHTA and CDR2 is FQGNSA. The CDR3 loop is CASSDHRVAGLSYEQYF. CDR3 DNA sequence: TGTGCCAGCAGCGACCACAGGGTAGCGGGCCTCTCCTACGAGCAGTACTTC.

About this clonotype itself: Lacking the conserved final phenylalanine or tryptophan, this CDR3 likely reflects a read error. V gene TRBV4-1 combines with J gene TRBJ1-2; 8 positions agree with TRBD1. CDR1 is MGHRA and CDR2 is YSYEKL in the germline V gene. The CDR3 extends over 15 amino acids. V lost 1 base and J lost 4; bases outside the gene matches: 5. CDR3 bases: TGCGCCAGCAGCCAAGGGGTGGGACAGGCCTATGGCTACACCTGC. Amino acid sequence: CASSQGVGQAYGYTC.

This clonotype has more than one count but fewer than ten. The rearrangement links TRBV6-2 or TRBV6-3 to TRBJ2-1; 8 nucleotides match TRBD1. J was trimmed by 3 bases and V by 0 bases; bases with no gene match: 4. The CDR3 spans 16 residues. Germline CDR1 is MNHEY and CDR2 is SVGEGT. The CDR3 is CASSYSRQGIYNEQFF. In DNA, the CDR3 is TGTGCCAGCAGTTACTCCCGACAGGGGATCTACAATGAGCAGTTCTTC.

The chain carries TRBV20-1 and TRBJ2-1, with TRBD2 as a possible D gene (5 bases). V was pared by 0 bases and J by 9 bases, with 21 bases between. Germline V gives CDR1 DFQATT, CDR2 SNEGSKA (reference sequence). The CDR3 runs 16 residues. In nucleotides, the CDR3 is TGCAGTGCTAGAGATGAACTAGAGGCCTCGCCGGGTGAGCAGTTCTTC. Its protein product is CSARDELEASPGEQFF.

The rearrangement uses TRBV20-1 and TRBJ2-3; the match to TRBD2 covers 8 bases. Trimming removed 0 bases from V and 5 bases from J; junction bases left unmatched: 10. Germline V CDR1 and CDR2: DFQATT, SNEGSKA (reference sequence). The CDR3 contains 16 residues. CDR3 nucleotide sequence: TGCAGTGCTAGAGATTGGGGTAGCGGGGCCGGAGATACGCAGTATTTT. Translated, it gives CSARDWGSGAGDTQYF.

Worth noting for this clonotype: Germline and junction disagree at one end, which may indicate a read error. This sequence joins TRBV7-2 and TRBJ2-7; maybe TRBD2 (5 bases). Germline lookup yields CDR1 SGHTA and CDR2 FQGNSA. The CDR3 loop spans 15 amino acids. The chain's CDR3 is CASSLDLGRAGEQYF. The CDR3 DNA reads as TGTGCCAGCAGCTTGGACCTTGGCCGAGCCGGGGAGCAGTACTTT.